The clone carrying this T cell receptor (beta chain) was detected a few times. Its antigen is unknown. The V gene's germline CDR1 is SNHLY and CDR2 FYNNEI. V shed 8 bases, J shed 3 bases, and the junction held 7 bases outside the gene matches. CDR3 length: 13 residues. The data were taken from a study of beta chain features in type 1 diabetes. A heparinised blood draw that averaged about 120 mL was obtained once from each donor. Regarding the study as a whole: Sequencing the cDNA could make cells with high TCR expression show up more than they should.

The sequenced template was cDNA made from the entire isolated RNA. Deep immunoSEQ sequencing covered naive, central memory and regulatory T cell samples. Sequenced by immunoSEQ multiplex PCR; TCRdb stores in-frame clones only, minus some. This repertoire shows about 220,000 clones, approximately 10% found once; its top ten account for approximately 1.5%. The sequenced sample was central memory CD4+ T cells from blood. This sequence joins TRBV2 and TRBJ2-7; 7 bases are a match to TRBD2. The receptor was isolated from a man aged 18 to 29 in good health. The CDR3 protein is CASRDYGFYEQYF. The CDR3 nucleotides are TGTGCCAGCCGGGACTATGGTTTCTACGAGCAGTACTTC.